This T cell receptor beta chain was sequenced during a study of OX40 agonist ivuxolimab in advanced cancers. Study background: Patients were treated with ivuxolimab, an agonistic anti-OX40 (CD134) antibody.

With respect to this clone: The antigen remains undetermined.

Blood got drawn at baseline, again on cycle 4 day 1, and then on cycle 7 day 1. Findings of the study overall: CD8+ T cells were the subset that, on average, had more expanded clones than CD4+.

Deletions cut 3 bases from V and 1 base from J, with 10 bases between. The CDR3 length is 15 residues. The germline CDR1 and CDR2 sequences are SEHNR and FQNEAQ (reference sequence). Profiled with immunoSEQ multiplex PCR; TCRdb holds only in-frame clones, not every one. The sample gives fewer than 55,000 clones, 75% to 90% of which show up once; around 11% is in the top ten. The chain is built from TRBV7-9 and TRBJ1-3, with D possibly TRBD1 on 5 matching bases. The sequence was obtained from an adult with an advanced solid tumor such as melanoma, head and neck, liver or kidney cancer. Here the sequenced sample was CD4+ or CD8+ T cells sorted from blood, taken in a trial of the OX40 agonist ivuxolimab. This CDR3 reads CASSFSGGSGNTIYF. As DNA, the CDR3 is TGTGCCAGCAGCTTCTCGGGGGGATCTGGAAACACCATATATTTT.